Described below is a single T cell receptor (beta chain) sequence and its context. The target antigen is unknown. This entry belongs to a study of OX40 agonist ivuxolimab in advanced cancers. Some clones are missing from TCRdb's copy, which holds only in-frame ones; the method was immunoSEQ multiplex PCR. The data contain some 30,000 clones, roughly 79% of them singletons. The germline V and J ends were trimmed by 1 base and 1 base, with 10 bases remaining between them. Germline V gives CDR1 SGHTA, CDR2 FQGTGA. This CDR3 comprises 16 residues. The study, taken as a whole, reports: More expanded clones were found, on average, in CD8+ than in CD4+ T cells. The study observed clonal expansion of CD4+ and CD8+ blood T cells by week 6 at 0.1 to 3.0 mg/kg.

The source material was CD4+ or CD8+ T cells sorted from blood, sampled in a trial of the OX40 agonist ivuxolimab. The sequence derives from an adult with an advanced solid tumor such as melanoma, head and neck, liver or kidney cancer. The rearrangement joins TRBV7-3 to TRBJ2-2; a weak D match, TRBD2 (6 bases). The CDR3 region has the DNA TGTGCCAGCAGCTTAAACGGGAGAGAGAACACCGGGGAGCTGTTTTTT. The encoded protein is CASSLNGRENTGELFF.